Below, 19 T cell receptor beta chains from the same sample are listed, as sequenced in a study of blood T cells in healthy people across ages. A J-beta primer mix and a sample-barcoded 5' primer were used in a second PCR of roughly 6 to 12 cycles. TCRdb reanalysed the 5' RACE reads using MiXCR and keeps one entry per CDR3 protein. The sample yields approximately 2,000,000 distinct CDR3 sequences, 35% to 50% seen once. The source material was blood. Receptor source: a human donor in good health.

The chain employs TRBV4-2 and TRBJ2-4; maybe TRBD2 (6 bases). In germline, CDR1 is LGHNA, CDR2 YNFKEQ. Trimming stripped 3 bases from V and 0 bases from J, with 18 bases between. There are 18 residues in the CDR3. CDR3 nucleotides: TGTGCCAGCAGCCAGATCCGTCGGGACTCCGGAGCCAAAAACATTCAGTACTTC. Translated: CASSQIRRDSGAKNIQYF.

This clonotype came up once. This clone may be a read error of a much larger clone one base away. V usage is TRBV12-3 or TRBV12-4 and J usage is TRBJ1-6, with 7 bases identical to TRBD1. The CDR3 runs 13 residues. V shed 6 bases, J shed 17 bases, and the junction held 13 bases outside the gene matches. The CDR3 nucleotides read TGTGCCAGCAGGATACAGGGGAGTTCTCCCTTCCACTTT. Protein sequence: CASRIQGSSPFHF.

The V and J genes are TRBV10-3 and TRBJ1-2, with D uncertain. Trimming removed 1 base from V and 3 bases from J, with 9 bases in between. The CDR3 is 14 amino acids. Germline CDR1 and CDR2: ENHRY and SYGVKD. CDR3 residues: CAISELGSHYGYTF. CDR3 bases: TGTGCCATCAGTGAGTTAGGATCCCACTATGGCTACACCTTC.

This clonotype was picked up a small number of times. The V call is TRBV20-1, the J call TRBJ2-7; D perhaps matches TRBD1 (5 bases). The length of the CDR3 is 12 residues. V lost 3 bases and J 5 bases, leaving 11 bases between the germline ends. Germline V gene data show CDR1 as DFQATT and CDR2 as SNEGSKA (reference sequence). CDR3 DNA sequence: TGCAGTGCTAGGTCAGGGCTGGACGAGCAGTACTTC. Translating gives CSARSGLDEQYF.

This clonotype showed up just a few times. The chain has TRBV4-2 and TRBJ1-1; a possible D gene is TRBD1 (6 bases). With 0 bases removed from V and 10 bases from J, the gap between germline ends came to 12 bases. This CDR3 is 13 amino acids long. Per germline, CDR1 LGHNA and CDR2 YNFKEQ. The CDR3 is CASSQDRGQGAFF. The CDR3 coding sequence is TGTGCCAGCAGCCAAGATCGGGGACAAGGAGCTTTCTTT.

There are a few counts of this clonotype. The chain couples TRBV3-1 to TRBJ2-3; D is undetermined. CDR3 length: 14 amino acids. Germline V lookup: CDR1 LGHDT, CDR2 YNNKEL (reference sequence). The ends were cut back, 4 bases at V and 3 bases at J, with 11 bases in the middle. CDR3 amino acids: CASSPSFRTDTQYF. CDR3 coding DNA: TGTGCCAGCAGCCCCTCGTTTAGGACAGATACGCAGTATTTT.

The chain employs TRBV2 and TRBJ2-3; D is perhaps TRBD1 (6 bases). Per germline, CDR1 SNHLY and CDR2 FYNNEI. The CDR3 sequence is 18 residues long. Trimming pared 3 bases from V and 3 bases from J, leaving 22 bases between. CDR3 residues: CASSDSWATGHSTDTQYF. The CDR3, as DNA: TGTGCCAGCAGTGATTCGTGGGCAACAGGGCACAGTACAGATACGCAGTATTTT.

The chain carries TRBV5-1 and TRBJ2-3; D gene ambiguous. The CDR3 totals 13 residues. The germline V gene has CDR1 SGHRS and CDR2 YFSETQ. With 5 bases removed from V and 11 bases from J, the gap between germline ends came to 18 bases. CDR3 protein: CASRETSGLKQYF. Here the CDR3 DNA reads TGCGCCAGCAGGGAAACATCGGGTCTCAAGCAGTATTTT.

This clonotype was detected a few times. The genes are TRBV7-2 and TRBJ2-5, with D tentatively TRBD1 or TRBD2 (5 bases each). CDR1 SGHTA and CDR2 FQGNSA come from the germline V gene. Trimming stripped 6 bases from V and 5 bases from J, with 19 bases between. The CDR3 contains 15 residues. CDR3 DNA sequence: TGTGCCAGCAGGTCTCGGACGGGGCCCGGGGAGACCCAGTACTTC. This codes for CASRSRTGPGETQYF.

The V call is TRBV11-1, the J call TRBJ1-3; TRBD1 matches at 7 bases. The CDR3 is made up of 24 amino acids. The V gene end was trimmed by 1 base and the J gene end by 0 bases; junction bases not matched to a gene: 27. CDR1 is SGHAT, CDR2 FQDESV, per germline (reference sequence). CDR3 DNA: TGTGCCAGCAGCTTAGAGACAGGGACCTTTGGGATTCTTTATTTTCTCGACTCTGGAAACACCATATATTTT. Translated, it gives CASSLETGTFGILYFLDSGNTIYF.

Written as DNA, the CDR3 is TGCAGTGCGAGGGAATACGCAGACTACACTGAAGCTTTCTTT. It specifies CSAREYADYTEAFF. The gene calls are TRBV20-1 and TRBJ1-1, with D unresolved. Looked up from germline, CDR1 is DFQATT and CDR2 is SNEGSKA (reference sequence). V was clipped by 6 bases and J by 3 bases, with 17 bases between them. The CDR3 runs 14 residues.

About this clonotype itself: A much larger clone differs by one base, so this may be a read error. The gene calls are TRBV10-3 and TRBJ2-7, with 9 bases identical to TRBD1. The germline gives CDR1 ENHRY, CDR2 SYGVKD. The CDR3 has 15 amino acids. J was trimmed by 1 base and V by 2 bases; bases with no gene match: 3. CDR3 loop: CAISEGTGRSYEQYF. In DNA form, the CDR3 reads TGTGCCATCAGTGAGGGGACAGGGAGGTCCTACGAGCAGTACTTC.

The chain recombines TRBV4-1 with TRBJ2-1; TRBD1 matches at 7 bases. Germline-derived CDR1 and CDR2 are MGHRA and YSYEKL. This CDR3 is 16 amino acids long. V dropped 4 bases and J dropped 10; count of bases not matched to a gene: 16. CDR3 bases: TGCGCCAGCAGCCCCCAGTCCGGGACAGCCAGCTACGAGCAGTTCTTC. This gives the protein CASSPQSGTASYEQFF.

This clonotype was found many times. For the CDR3, the DNA is TGTGCCAGCAGTTACTTCTATGGCTACACCTTC. Amino acid sequence: CASSYFYGYTF. V is TRBV6-2 or TRBV6-3 and J is TRBJ1-2; no clear D gene. Germline values: CDR1 MNHEY, CDR2 SVGEGT. The CDR3 is made up of 11 amino acids. V was pared by 1 base and J by 4 bases, with 1 base between.

The chain has TRBV2 and TRBJ2-6; unclear D gene. Germline CDR1 reads SNHLY; CDR2 reads FYNNEI. V shed 4 bases and J shed 4 bases, with 8 bases lying between them. The CDR3 spans 14 residues. In nucleotides, the CDR3 is TGTGCCAGCAGTGTGCACAGCGGGGCCAACGTCCTGACTTTC. It specifies CASSVHSGANVLTF.

This clonotype showed up just a few times. The rearrangement joins TRBV20-1 to TRBJ2-1; D remains ambiguous. The CDR3 runs to 14 residues. V lost 5 bases and J lost 4, with 15 bases in between. Looked up from germline, CDR1 is DFQATT and CDR2 is SNEGSKA (reference sequence). The CDR3 DNA reads TGCAGTGCTCATGGAACAGTTAAATACAATGAGCAGTTCTTC. Translation: CSAHGTVKYNEQFF.

This clonotype was recorded once. Written as DNA, the CDR3 is TGTGCCAGCAGCTTAGAACGCCCCTATGGCTACACCTTC. Protein product: CASSLERPYGYTF. This chain links TRBV11-2 with TRBJ1-2; the D is unclear. There are 13 residues in the CDR3. Germline loops: CDR1 SGHAT, CDR2 FQNNGV. Deletions cut 0 bases from V and 4 bases from J, with 6 bases between.

The chain recombines TRBV5-8 with TRBJ2-3; D may be TRBD1 (5 bases). The germline CDR1 and CDR2 sequences are SGHTS and YDEGEE. There are 15 residues in the CDR3. The ends were cut back, 4 bases at V and 2 bases at J, with 14 bases in the middle. For the CDR3, the DNA is TGTGCCAGCAGCCCCAAAGGGGCAGTCACAGATACGCAGTATTTT. Translation gives CASSPKGAVTDTQYF.

The chain carries TRBV20-1 and TRBJ1-4; 7 bases are shared with TRBD1. V lost 0 bases and J lost 8; bases outside the gene matches: 15. This CDR3 spans 17 amino acids. Germline values: CDR1 DFQATT, CDR2 SNEGSKA (reference sequence). CDR3 loop: CSARDGLTGKDAEKLFF. In nucleotides, the CDR3 is TGCAGTGCTAGAGATGGTCTGACAGGGAAGGATGCGGAAAAACTGTTTTTT.